Reported below is one TCR beta chain. The CDR3 totals 17 residues. The germline V gene has CDR1 SGHAT and CDR2 FQNNGV. V dropped 2 bases and J dropped 6; count of bases not matched to a gene: 14. This sample is part of a study of response to subunit inactivated influenza vaccine. TCRdb fed the RT-PCR reads into MiXCR, producing one record per CDR3 protein. The sample lists around 650,000 distinct CDR3 sequences, 15% to 18% occurring once. The V call is TRBV11-2, the J call TRBJ2-3; TRBD2 agrees at 7 bases. Sequencing used PBMCs from blood, obtained 11 to 12 days after vaccination. The clonotype originates from a man between 50 and 59 years old who received an inactivated influenza vaccine. DNA for the CDR3: TGTGCCAGCAGCTTAAGCTCGGGACTATCCCCCAGGGATACGCAGTATTTT. It translates to CASSLSSGLSPRDTQYF.